The clone carrying this TCR beta chain was detected ten times or more. The data belong to a study of blood T cell repertoires in COVID-19. Study-wide context: Material from acute and convalescent COVID-19 was sourced from the United States, Italy and Spain.

Germline lookup yields CDR1 SGHRS and CDR2 YFSETQ. The CDR3 length is 15 residues. The germline V and J ends were trimmed by 5 bases and 6 bases, with 17 bases remaining between them. As originally analysed: Nucleated cell number was recorded as an estimate derived from reference gene primer amplification. The protocol was immunoSEQ multiplex PCR, while the TCRdb copy is restricted to in-frame clones and leaves out a portion. D and trimming come from the DNA, and the V and J calls and clone size come from that table. The table shows about 180,000 clones, with more than 75% occurring only once. Sequenced input: PBMCs or T cells enriched from blood (not recorded which). The chain employs TRBV5-1 and TRBJ1-4; possibly TRBD1 for D (5 bases). This TCR came from a woman in her forties or fifties who had recovered from COVID-19. The DNA for the CDR3 is TGCGCCAGCAGGATTCAGGGTACCTTGTATGAAAAACTGTTTTTT. This encodes CASRIQGTLYEKLFF.